One sample yielded the 23 T cell receptor beta chains listed below, sequenced in a study of blood T cells in healthy people across ages. A second PCR of roughly 6 to 12 cycles used a sample-barcoded 5' primer and a J-beta primer mix. TCRdb called the 5' RACE reads again in MiXCR, with one record for every CDR3 protein. The sample holds 1.5 million to 2 million distinct CDR3 sequences; 28% are singletons and the top ten take roughly 8.2%. The sample consisted of blood. These receptors all come from a woman in her thirties in good health.

In its sample, this clonotype was seen a few times. The rearrangement joins TRBV12-3 or TRBV12-4 to TRBJ1-1; tentatively, D is TRBD1 (6 bases). The CDR3 is made up of 14 amino acids. Trimming stripped 7 bases from V and 2 bases from J, with 14 bases between. The chain's CDR3 is CASNLRTDNTEAFF. CDR3 nucleotides: TGTGCCAGCAATCTCAGGACAGACAACACTGAAGCTTTCTTT.

In this sample, this clonotype turned up a few times. This rearrangement joins TRBV5-1 to TRBJ2-7; D remains unclear. Per the germline V gene, CDR1 is SGHRS and CDR2 is YFSETQ. CDR3 length: 13 amino acids. With 0 bases removed from V and 6 bases from J, the gap between germline ends came to 10 bases. CDR3 region: CASSLGSRSEQYF. CDR3 DNA: TGCGCCAGCAGCTTGGGAAGTAGGAGCGAGCAGTACTTC.

As concerns this clonotype: A junction boundary mismatches the germline segment, possibly from a read error. V gene TRBV12-3 or TRBV12-4 combines with J gene TRBJ2-3; unclear D gene. The length of the CDR3 is 15 residues. CDR3 DNA sequence: TGTGCCAGCATCCCCCGGGCGGCTAACACAGATGCGCAGTATTTT. Its protein is CASIPRAANTDAQYF.

About this clonotype itself: A read error may be the cause here, since a much bigger clone is one base away. The chain is built from TRBV13 and TRBJ2-5, with 7 bases identical to TRBD2. V trimming: 4 bases; J trimming: 11 bases; junction bases outside the gene matches: 13. This CDR3 has 14 residues. Germline V lookup: CDR1 PRHDT, CDR2 FYEKMQ (reference sequence). The CDR3 protein is CASSSHGRWKIQYF. CDR3 coding DNA: TGTGCCAGCAGCTCCCACGGGAGGTGGAAGATACAGTACTTC. Full variable domain (remainder filled in from reference TRBV13 and TRBJ2-5): AAGVIQSPRHLIKEKRETATLKCYPIPRHDTVYWYQQGPGQDPQFLISFYEKMQSDKGSIPDRFSAQQFSDYHSELNMSSLELGDSALYFCASSSHGRWKIQYFGPGTRLLVL.

This clonotype was observed a handful of times. This chain joins TRBV7-9 and TRBJ2-1; possible D gene TRBD1, 6 bases. V was pared by 4 bases and J by 7 bases, with 14 bases between. The CDR3 extends over 14 amino acids. Germline V gene sequence: CDR1 SEHNR, CDR2 FQNEAQ (reference sequence). This chain's CDR3 is CASSSNRVGNEQFF. The CDR3 DNA sequence: TGTGCCAGCAGCTCCAACAGGGTGGGAAATGAGCAGTTCTTC.

The chain is built from TRBV6-6 and TRBJ2-5, with D perhaps matching TRBD1 (6 bases). Trimming cost V 2 bases and J 4 bases, with 14 bases left between them. Germline values: CDR1 MNHNY, CDR2 SVGAGI (reference sequence). The length of the CDR3 is 15 residues. This CDR3 reads CASSYGTLGRETQYF. The CDR3 bases are TGTGCCAGCAGTTACGGGACACTGGGACGAGAGACCCAGTACTTC.

The chain has TRBV10-3 and TRBJ1-2, with D uncertain. CDR1 ENHRY and CDR2 SYGVKD come from the germline V gene. The CDR3 consists of 15 residues. The V gene lost 0 bases and the J gene lost 3 bases, with 11 bases spanning the gap. CDR3 sequence: CAISESDQMYYGYTF. Written as DNA, the CDR3 is TGTGCCATCAGTGAGTCGGACCAAATGTACTATGGCTACACCTTC.

The V call is TRBV19, the J call TRBJ2-1; D perhaps matches TRBD1 (6 bases). The V gene's germline CDR1 is LNHDA and CDR2 SQIVND (reference sequence). Trimming cost V 2 bases and J 12 bases, with 17 bases left between them. The CDR3 totals 14 residues. DNA of the CDR3: TGTGCCAGTAGTATACGCGGTATGGGGGCTTCGCAGTTCTTC. Encoded protein: CASSIRGMGASQFF.

V is TRBV20-1 and J is TRBJ2-7; 8 nucleotides agree with TRBD1. Per germline, CDR1 DFQATT and CDR2 SNEGSKA (reference sequence). CDR3 length: 14 amino acids. V lost 2 bases and J lost 3; bases outside the gene matches: 6. CDR3 in DNA: TGCAGTGCTAGACCCGGGACAGGTCGCTACGAGCAGTACTTC. This gives the protein CSARPGTGRYEQYF.

This clonotype was seen only a few times. The chain combines TRBV4-3 with TRBJ1-1, with no clear D. Germline CDR1 reads LGHNA; CDR2 reads YSLEER. V dropped 0 bases and J dropped 1 base, with 9 bases sitting between them. This CDR3 is built from 15 residues. The CDR3 sequence: CASSQDGYGNTEAFF. CDR3 DNA sequence: TGCGCCAGCAGCCAAGACGGCTATGGGAACACTGAAGCTTTCTTT.

This clonotype showed up many times. The rearrangement uses TRBV20-1 and TRBJ2-5; D assignment may be TRBD1 or TRBD2 (7 bases each). CDR1 is DFQATT and CDR2 is SNEGSKA in the germline V gene (reference sequence). This CDR3 is 15 amino acids long. With 0 bases removed from V and 5 bases from J, the gap between germline ends came to 16 bases. The DNA for the CDR3 is TGCAGTGCTAGAGATCAGGGGGGGGTTACGGAGACCCAGTACTTC. Its protein is CSARDQGGVTETQYF.

This clonotype was found many times. The chain couples TRBV15 to TRBJ2-1, with 10 bases fitting TRBD2. The germline gives CDR1 LNHNV, CDR2 YYDKDF (reference sequence). The CDR3 loop spans 16 amino acids. Trimming removed 1 base from V and 2 bases from J; junction bases left unmatched: 2. CDR3 in DNA: TGTGCCACCAGCAGAGGCCTAGCGGGAGCCTACAATGAGCAGTTCTTC. Translation gives CATSRGLAGAYNEQFF.

This clonotype showed up just a few times. The gene calls are TRBV6-5 and TRBJ2-5, with TRBD2 identical over 10 bases. The J segment lost 1 base and the V segment lost 8 bases, leaving 7 bases of the junction unmatched. The CDR3 contains 15 residues. Per germline, CDR1 MNHEY and CDR2 SVGAGI. CDR3 in amino acids: CASQFSGGFQETQYF. The CDR3 DNA follows: TGTGCCAGCCAGTTTAGCGGGGGGTTCCAAGAGACCCAGTACTTC.

This clonotype occurred a few times. The junction and the germline gene differ at one end; a read error may be behind it. This chain links TRBV5-1 with TRBJ2-5, with 8 bases aligning to TRBD2. This CDR3 contains 15 residues. CDR1 and CDR2 (germline): SGHRS, YFSETQ. CDR3 protein: CVSGFKAGAGSAQYF. In nucleotides, the CDR3 is TGCGTCAGCGGATTCAAAGCGGGGGCGGGGAGCGCCCAGTACTTC.

This CDR3 is CASSQLTSSYNEQFF. The CDR3 coding sequence is TGCGCCAGCAGCCAACTGACTAGCTCCTACAATGAGCAGTTCTTC. The chain employs TRBV4-3 and TRBJ2-1, with D perhaps matching TRBD2 (6 bases). Germline V gene lookup returns CDR1 LGHNA and CDR2 YSLEER. This CDR3 is 15 amino acids long. Trimming left V 2 bases short and J 0 bases short, with 8 bases between.

This clonotype was seen a handful of times. The V and J genes are TRBV12-3 or TRBV12-4 and TRBJ2-1; 8 bases are shared with TRBD2. V gave up 6 bases and J gave up 6 bases; unmatched junction bases: 7. This CDR3 contains 14 residues. The CDR3 nucleotides are TGTGCCAGCAGATCCGGGGGGGAGATCAATGAGCAGTTCTTC. This encodes CASRSGGEINEQFF.

This clonotype was detected ten times or more. The genes are TRBV7-7 and TRBJ2-7; possible D gene TRBD2, 6 bases. The CDR3 is 15 amino acids. V lost 5 bases and J lost 4, with 18 bases in between. In germline, CDR1 is SSHAT, CDR2 FNYEAQ (reference sequence). The CDR3 DNA sequence: TGTGCCAGCAGCCCCCTCGGGCGGGGCTCTTACGAGCAGTACTTC. Translation gives CASSPLGRGSYEQYF.

This clonotype turned up a few times. V is TRBV7-2 and J is TRBJ1-6; D is perhaps TRBD1 (6 bases). Trimming removed 6 bases at V and 8 bases at J, with 17 bases between. Germline V lookup: CDR1 SGHTA, CDR2 FQGNSA. The CDR3 is 15 residues long. The CDR3 DNA reads TGTGCCAGCAGTTCCTACAGGGCAGGGGATTCACCCCTCCACTTT. Amino acid sequence: CASSSYRAGDSPLHF.

The chain recombines TRBV7-2 with TRBJ2-5; TRBD2 matches at 10 bases. This CDR3 is 16 amino acids long. Germline loops: CDR1 SGHTA, CDR2 FQGNSA. J gave up 4 bases and V 1 base, and 6 bases lay outside the gene matches. The CDR3 sequence: CASSLGSPSGRETQYF. The CDR3 nucleotides read TGTGCCAGCAGCTTAGGGTCGCCTAGCGGGAGAGAGACCCAGTACTTC.

The rearrangement uses TRBV6-2 or TRBV6-3 and TRBJ1-4; D is possibly TRBD1 (5 bases). Germline V gene sequence: CDR1 MNHEY, CDR2 SVGEGT. V lost 6 bases, J lost 7 bases, and 18 bases lay in between. The CDR3 loop spans 15 amino acids. The CDR3 protein is CASSRPGLTSEKLFF. CDR3 DNA: TGTGCCAGCAGCCGTCCGGGACTTACCAGTGAAAAACTGTTTTTT.

CDR3 in amino acids: CASSLSTPGQTHF. The CDR3 DNA reads TGTGCCAGCAGTTTATCTACTCCGGGACAGACGCATTTT. The chain uses TRBV28 and TRBJ1-5; 7 nucleotides agree with TRBD1. CDR3 size: 13 residues. Germline V gene sequence: CDR1 MDHEN, CDR2 SYDVKM. V trimming: 1 base; J trimming: 15 bases; junction bases outside the gene matches: 9.

There are a few counts of this clonotype. The CDR3 DNA sequence: TGCAGTGCTTCACCAGCGGTCGACTACTACAATGAGCAGTTCTTC. Translating it yields CSASPAVDYYNEQFF. V is TRBV20-1 and J is TRBJ2-1; D possibly corresponds to TRBD2 (5 bases). Deletions cut 5 bases from V and 3 bases from J, with 17 bases between. The CDR3 loop spans 15 amino acids. CDR1 is DFQATT and CDR2 is SNEGSKA in the germline V gene (reference sequence).

This chain links TRBV20-1 with TRBJ2-1; 11 bases line up with TRBD2. Germline lookup yields CDR1 DFQATT and CDR2 SNEGSKA (reference sequence). This CDR3 is built from 15 residues. J lost 10 bases, V lost 2 bases, and 10 bases had no gene match. As DNA, the CDR3 is TGCAGTGCTAGATCTGGGCTAGCGGGAGGAAGGGAGCAGTTCTTC. Protein: CSARSGLAGGREQFF.